These 11 T cell receptor beta chains share one sample of origin, sequenced in a study of blood T cell repertoires in COVID-19. Assay used: immunoSEQ multiplex PCR; TCRdb lists only in-frame clones, some missing. The data contain approximately 60,000 clones, over 80% of them singletons. Input material: peripheral blood. The receptor set was obtained from a woman over 75 with acute or convalescent COVID-19.

The J gene is TRBJ2-1, the V gene TRBV3-1 (or the pseudogene TRBV3-2), with D perhaps TRBD1 (6 bases). V shed 5 bases and J shed 12 bases, with 17 bases lying between them. This CDR3 has 13 residues. CDR1 is LGHDT, CDR2 YNNKEL, per germline (reference sequence). The DNA of the CDR3 is TGTGCCAGCAGCGAGAACGCACAGGGCGGGCAGTTCTTC. Translation gives CASSENAQGGQFF.

The rearrangement uses TRBV19 and TRBJ1-6; 11 bases agree with TRBD1. Per germline, CDR1 LNHDA and CDR2 SQIVND (reference sequence). V was clipped by 8 bases and J by 10 bases; unmatched bases: 10. This CDR3 region has 15 residues. The CDR3 DNA reads as TGTGCCAGTGGACTTGAGGGACAGGGGGGATCACCCCTCCACTTT. This gives the protein CASGLEGQGGSPLHF. Full variable domain (missing parts from reference TRBV19 and TRBJ1-6): DGGITQSPKYLFRKEGQNVTLSCEQNLNHDAMYWYRQDPGQGLRLIYYSQIVNDFQKGDIAEGYSVSREKKESFPLTVTSAQKNPTAFYLCASGLEGQGGSPLHFGNGTRLTVT.

This clone was seen a few times. The chain carries TRBV19 and TRBJ1-5; 8 nucleotides align to TRBD1. Germline V gene lookup returns CDR1 LNHDA and CDR2 SQIVND (reference sequence). V lost 3 bases, J lost 1 base, and 5 bases stayed unmatched. The CDR3 has 16 amino acids. CDR3 coding DNA: TGTGCCAGTAGTATTATAGACAGGGGAAGCAATCAGCCCCAGCATTTT. Amino acid sequence: CASSIIDRGSNQPQHF.

The chain has TRBV3-1 (or the pseudogene TRBV3-2) and TRBJ1-2; 11 nucleotides match TRBD1. Germline assignment: CDR1 LGHDT and CDR2 YNNKEL (reference sequence). The length of the CDR3 is 17 residues. Trimming took 3 bases from V and 2 from J; bases not matched to a gene: 8. The CDR3 is CASSHLTRDRGNYGYTF. The CDR3 coding sequence is TGTGCCAGCAGCCATTTAACCCGGGACAGGGGGAACTATGGCTACACCTTC.

This clone has only one observation. The V and J genes are TRBV4-1 and TRBJ2-3, with D possibly matching TRBD2 (6 bases). Germline assignment: CDR1 MGHRA and CDR2 YSYEKL. There are 17 residues in the CDR3. V was clipped by 2 bases and J by 2 bases, with 17 bases between them. The chain's CDR3 is CASSQTPTGALTDTQYF. CDR3 DNA: TGCGCCAGCAGCCAAACTCCTACGGGAGCGCTCACAGATACGCAGTATTTT.

This clone showed up just a few times. The chain combines TRBV4-1 with TRBJ1-6, with D possibly TRBD1 on 6 matching bases. Germline V CDR1 and CDR2: MGHRA, YSYEKL. The V end was cut by 1 base, the J end by 0 bases, with 10 bases between. This CDR3 is 17 amino acids long. CDR3 sequence reads: CASSQVGQRSYNSPLHF. The CDR3, as DNA: TGCGCCAGCAGCCAAGTCGGACAGCGCTCCTATAATTCACCCCTCCACTTT.

This clone has a single count. This chain links TRBV5-1 with TRBJ1-1, with no clear D. The CDR3 consists of 15 residues. Looked up from germline, CDR1 is SGHRS and CDR2 is YFSETQ. V was trimmed by 1 base and J by 4 bases, leaving 14 bases between them. CDR3 region: CASSLNMAPSTEAFF. The DNA of the CDR3 is TGCGCCAGCAGCTTGAATATGGCCCCTTCCACTGAAGCTTTCTTT.

V and J are TRBV27 and TRBJ2-3, with 7 bases lining up with TRBD1. Germline trimming cut 6 bases from V and 9 bases from J; bases unmatched to any gene: 3. The CDR3 contains 11 residues. Germline loops: CDR1 MNHEY, CDR2 SMNVEV (reference sequence). The CDR3 loop is CASSLTGTQYF. The DNA for the CDR3 is TGTGCCAGCAGCTTGACAGGGACGCAGTATTTT.

The chain couples TRBV30 to TRBJ2-7; 7 positions agree with TRBD1. Germline lookup yields CDR1 GTSNPN and CDR2 SVGIG (reference sequence). The CDR3 extends over 13 amino acids. After removal of 2 bases from V and 2 bases from J, the junction contained 3 bases not matched to a gene. The DNA of the CDR3 is TGTGCCTGGAGTCAGGGGGTGACCTACGAGCAGTACTTC. Translating gives CAWSQGVTYEQYF.

This chain connects TRBV19 to TRBJ1-1; no clear D gene. The CDR3 covers 13 residues. Germline CDR1 LNHDA, CDR2 SQIVND (reference sequence). Trimming shortened V by 5 bases and J by 6 bases, and 13 bases separated the two germline ends. Here the CDR3 reads CASSPEVRAEAFF. The CDR3, as DNA: TGTGCCAGTAGTCCTGAGGTGAGGGCTGAAGCTTTCTTT. The full variable domain, its missing parts supplied by reference TRBV19 and TRBJ1-1, is DGGITQSPKYLFRKEGQNVTLSCEQNLNHDAMYWYRQDPGQGLRLIYYSQIVNDFQKGDIAEGYSVSREKKESFPLTVTSAQKNPTAFYLCASSPEVRAEAFFGQGTRLTVV.

The chain couples TRBV5-1 to TRBJ2-1, with D possibly TRBD2 on 6 matching bases. Trimming cost V 5 bases and J 9 bases, with 18 bases left between them. The CDR3 is 14 residues long. Germline V lookup: CDR1 SGHRS, CDR2 YFSETQ. As DNA, the CDR3 is TGCGCCAGCAGGGCCGGGAGTCGAGAATCTGAGCAGTTCTTC. It specifies CASRAGSRESEQFF.